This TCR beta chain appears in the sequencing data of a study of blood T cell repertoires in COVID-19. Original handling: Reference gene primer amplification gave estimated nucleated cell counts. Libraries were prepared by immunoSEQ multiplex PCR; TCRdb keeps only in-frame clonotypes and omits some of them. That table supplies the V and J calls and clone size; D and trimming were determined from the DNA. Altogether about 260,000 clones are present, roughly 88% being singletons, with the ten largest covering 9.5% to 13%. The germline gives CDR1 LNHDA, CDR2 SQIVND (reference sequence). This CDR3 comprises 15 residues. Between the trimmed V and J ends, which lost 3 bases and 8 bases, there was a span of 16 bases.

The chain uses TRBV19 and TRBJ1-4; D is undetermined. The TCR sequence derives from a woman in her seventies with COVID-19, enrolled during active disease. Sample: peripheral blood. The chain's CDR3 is CASSIGEGIWEKLFF. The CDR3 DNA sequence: TGTGCCAGTAGTATCGGAGAGGGCATCTGGGAAAAACTGTTTTTT.